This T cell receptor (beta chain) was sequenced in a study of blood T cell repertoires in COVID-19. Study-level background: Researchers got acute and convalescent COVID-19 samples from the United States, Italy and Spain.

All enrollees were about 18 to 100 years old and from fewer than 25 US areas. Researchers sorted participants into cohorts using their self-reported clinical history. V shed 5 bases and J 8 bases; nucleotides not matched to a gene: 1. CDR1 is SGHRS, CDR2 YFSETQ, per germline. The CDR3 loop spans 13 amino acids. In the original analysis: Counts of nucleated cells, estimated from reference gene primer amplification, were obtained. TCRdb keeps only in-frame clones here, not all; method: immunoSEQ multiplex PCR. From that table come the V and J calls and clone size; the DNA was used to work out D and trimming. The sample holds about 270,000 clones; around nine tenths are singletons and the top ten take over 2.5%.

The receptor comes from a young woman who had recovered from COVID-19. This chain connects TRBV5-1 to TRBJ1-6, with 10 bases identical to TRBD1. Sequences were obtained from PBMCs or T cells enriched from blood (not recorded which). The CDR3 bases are TGCGCCAGCAGAGGACAGGGGGATTCACCCCTCCACTTT. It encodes CASRGQGDSPLHF.